The 20 T cell receptor beta chains below all came from one sample that was sequenced in a study. TCRdb analysed the 5' RACE reads with MiXCR anew, one entry per CDR3 protein. The sample consists of 250 to 300 distinct CDR3 sequences, less than 30% of them appearing once. Sequenced material: total memory T cells from blood PBMCs. Subset here: transitional memory CD4+ T cells. The receptors were sampled from a male donor with HIV.

V usage is TRBV4-1 and J usage is TRBJ2-7; D not resolved. The CDR3 covers 16 residues. The ends were cut back, 4 bases at V and 0 bases at J, with 16 bases in the middle. Germline CDR1 reads MGHRA; CDR2 reads YSYEKL. The CDR3 DNA sequence: TGCGCCAGCAGCCTACCGACTGGCCTAGGCTCCTACGAGCAGTACTTC. Translation: CASSLPTGLGSYEQYF.

The rearrangement uses TRBV6-2 or TRBV6-3 and TRBJ2-5, with no clear D. Germline V gene lookup returns CDR1 MNHEY and CDR2 SVGEGT. This CDR3 has 15 amino acids. Trimming took off 8 bases at V and 1 base at J, with 17 bases between the two ends. The CDR3 nucleotides are TGTGCCAGCTCCCTCTGGTTGGCGATCCAAGAGACCCAGTACTTC. It is translated as CASSLWLAIQETQYF.

This clonotype has just a few counts. The rearrangement joins TRBV13 to TRBJ2-5, with D hard to call. Trimming removed 0 bases at V and 5 bases at J, with 4 bases between. The CDR3 runs 12 residues. Germline lookup yields CDR1 PRHDT and CDR2 FYEKMQ (reference sequence). The CDR3 loop is CASSLGKETQYF. Here the CDR3 DNA reads TGTGCCAGCAGCTTAGGCAAGGAGACCCAGTACTTC.

The V call is TRBV30, the J call TRBJ1-2, with D unresolved. With 1 base removed from V and 0 bases from J, the gap between germline ends came to 6 bases. This CDR3 spans 13 amino acids. Looked up from germline, CDR1 is GTSNPN and CDR2 is SVGIG (reference sequence). The CDR3 DNA reads as TGTGCCTGGAGTGCCGGGGCTAACTATGGCTACACCTTC. The encoded protein is CAWSAGANYGYTF.

The chain links TRBV12-3 or TRBV12-4 to TRBJ1-1; possible D gene TRBD1, 5 bases. V lost 10 bases and J lost 1, with 13 bases in between. This CDR3 spans 13 amino acids. Here the CDR3 DNA reads TGTGCCACCCTGGGGGGATGGAACACTGAAGCTTTCTTT. Its protein is CATLGGWNTEAFF.

The chain joins TRBV10-3 to TRBJ1-1; D gene uncertain. Germline CDR1 is ENHRY and CDR2 is SYGVKD. Trimming stripped 7 bases from V and 6 bases from J, with 15 bases between. The CDR3 contains 13 residues. This CDR3 is CAITRNGRAEAFF. The CDR3 DNA follows: TGTGCCATCACCAGAAACGGGCGGGCTGAAGCTTTCTTT.

This sequence joins TRBV7-6 and TRBJ1-1; D gene uncertain. The CDR3 contains 13 residues. Per the germline V gene, CDR1 is SGHVS and CDR2 is FNYEAQ. V gave up 5 bases and J gave up 1 base, with 8 bases separating them. The CDR3 loop reads CASSAGGNTEAFF. As DNA, the CDR3 is TGTGCCAGCAGCGCCGGAGGGAACACTGAAGCTTTCTTT. The full variable domain, rest sourced from reference TRBV7-6 and TRBJ1-1, is GAGVSQSPRYKVTKRGQDVALRCDPISGHVSLYWYRQALGQGPEFLTYFNYEAQQDKSGLPNDRFSAERPEGSISTLTIQRTEQRDSAMYRCASSAGGNTEAFFGQGTRLTVV.

J is TRBJ2-6 and V is TRBV6-1, with 10 nucleotides matching TRBD2. After removal of 5 bases from V and 0 bases from J, the junction contained 7 bases not matched to a gene. Germline lookup yields CDR1 MNHNS and CDR2 SASEGT. The CDR3 totals 18 residues. DNA for the CDR3: TGTGCCAGCAGTAGGACTAGCGGAGGACTCTCTGGGGCCAACGTCCTGACTTTC. This codes for CASSRTSGGLSGANVLTF.

This clonotype has just a few counts. The chain uses TRBV5-6 and TRBJ2-1; possibly TRBD1 for D (6 bases). Germline V gives CDR1 SGHDT, CDR2 YYEEEE. The CDR3 has 15 residues. V was pared by 4 bases and J by 1 base, with 12 bases between. CDR3 nucleotides: TGTGCCAGCAGCCACAGGGTATTGTCCTACAATGAGCAGTTCTTC. Amino acid sequence: CASSHRVLSYNEQFF.

This clonotype is hyperexpanded in the sample. This chain connects TRBV7-8 to TRBJ1-1; D gene ambiguous. The CDR3 is 13 amino acids. The germline V and J ends were trimmed by 4 bases and 2 bases, with 8 bases remaining between them. CDR1 is SGHVS and CDR2 is FQNEAQ in the germline V gene. The CDR3 bases are TGTGCCAGCAGCTCTAGCCTTAACACTGAAGCTTTCTTT. Translation gives CASSSSLNTEAFF.

V gene TRBV20-1 combines with J gene TRBJ2-1, with 10 nucleotides matching TRBD2. With V trimmed by 4 bases and J by 5 bases, 8 bases remained unmatched. This CDR3 is 15 amino acids long. CDR1 DFQATT and CDR2 SNEGSKA come from the germline V gene (reference sequence). The CDR3 sequence is CSAKPPSGGHNEQFF. DNA for the CDR3: TGCAGTGCTAAACCCCCTAGCGGGGGCCACAATGAGCAGTTCTTC.

The V gene is TRBV5-1, the J gene TRBJ1-1, with D perhaps TRBD1 (5 bases). Germline CDR1 and CDR2: SGHRS and YFSETQ. V lost 4 bases and J lost 2, with 12 bases in between. The CDR3 has 14 residues. This CDR3 is CASSVGDGNTEAFF. The DNA for the CDR3 is TGCGCCAGCAGCGTCGGGGACGGTAACACTGAAGCTTTCTTT.

V is TRBV11-3 and J is TRBJ1-3; D is unresolved. CDR3 length equals 15 residues. The ends were cut back, 5 bases at V and 2 bases at J, with 13 bases in the middle. Per the germline V gene, CDR1 is SGHNT and CDR2 is YENEEA. In nucleotides, the CDR3 is TGTGCCAGCAGCCTAACCGGACTCGCTGGAAACACCATATATTTT. As protein: CASSLTGLAGNTIYF. Variable domain in full (rest from reference TRBV11-3 and TRBJ1-3): EAGVVQSPRYKIIEKKQPVAFWCNPISGHNTLYWYLQNLGQGPELLIRYENEEAVDDSQLPKDRFSAERLKGVDSTLKIQPAELGDSAVYLCASSLTGLAGNTIYFGEGSWLTVV.

The V call is TRBV20-1, the J call TRBJ2-7; D ambiguous. The germline gives CDR1 DFQATT, CDR2 SNEGSKA (reference sequence). The germline V and J ends were trimmed by 3 bases and 4 bases, with 10 bases remaining between them. This CDR3 spans 12 amino acids. CDR3 DNA sequence: TGCAGTGCTAGTAGTGCCCCGTACGAGCAGTACTTC. It specifies CSASSAPYEQYF.

The chain links TRBV30 to TRBJ2-2, with D possibly matching TRBD2 (5 bases). CDR3 length equals 16 residues. Germline V lookup: CDR1 GTSNPN, CDR2 SVGIG (reference sequence). The ends were cut back, 4 bases at V and 7 bases at J, with 22 bases in the middle. The CDR3 DNA is TGTGCCTGGAAGGAGCTAGCTTGGGTTCCCCGCGGGGAGCTGTTTTTT. Amino acids: CAWKELAWVPRGELFF. Filled out from reference TRBV30 and TRBJ2-2, the complete variable domain reads SQTIHQWPATLVQPVGSPLSLECTVEGTSNPNLYWYRQAAGRGLQLLFYSVGIGQISSEVPQNLSASRPQDRQFILSSKKLLLSDSGFYLCAWKELAWVPRGELFFGEGSRLTVL.

This chain connects TRBV24-1 to TRBJ2-2; D may correspond to TRBD1 or TRBD2 (5 bases each). The CDR3 length is 13 residues. Per the germline V gene, CDR1 is KGHDR and CDR2 is SFDVKD. Trimming cost V 3 bases and J 4 bases, with 5 bases left between them. The CDR3 DNA reads TGTGCCACCAGTGATGGGGGCACCGGGGAGCTGTTTTTT. Translating gives CATSDGGTGELFF.

This clonotype was seen a few times. V gene TRBV6-1 combines with J gene TRBJ2-1; D remains unclear. This CDR3 has 12 amino acids. Trimming took off 7 bases at V and 6 bases at J, with 10 bases between the two ends. The germline gives CDR1 MNHNS, CDR2 SASEGT. CDR3 in amino acids: CASTDPGNEQFF. The CDR3 DNA reads as TGTGCCAGCACCGACCCGGGCAATGAGCAGTTCTTC.

The sample holds a few counts of this clonotype. The chain uses TRBV15 and TRBJ2-1; D gene ambiguous. Germline CDR1 reads LNHNV; CDR2 reads YYDKDF (reference sequence). This CDR3 contains 11 residues. Trimming cost V 2 bases and J 8 bases, with 4 bases left between them. The CDR3: CATSRQDEQFF. The CDR3 DNA reads as TGTGCCACCAGCAGACAGGATGAGCAGTTCTTC.

This clonotype occurred a few times. V usage is TRBV7-3 and J usage is TRBJ2-3; no clear D. This CDR3 contains 13 residues. Germline V gives CDR1 SGHTA, CDR2 FQGTGA. V lost 4 bases and J 4 bases, leaving 9 bases between the germline ends. The CDR3 DNA is TGTGCCAGCAGCTCTAACGGTCCAGATACGCAGTATTTT. Protein sequence: CASSSNGPDTQYF.

The J gene is TRBJ1-1, the V gene TRBV30; D is uncertain. CDR3 length equals 13 residues. Trimming pared 5 bases from V and 4 bases from J, leaving 14 bases between. Germline CDR1 GTSNPN, CDR2 SVGIG (reference sequence). CDR3 in DNA: TGTGCCTGGGCACCTTTAATCGGCACTGAAGCTTTCTTT. Protein product: CAWAPLIGTEAFF.